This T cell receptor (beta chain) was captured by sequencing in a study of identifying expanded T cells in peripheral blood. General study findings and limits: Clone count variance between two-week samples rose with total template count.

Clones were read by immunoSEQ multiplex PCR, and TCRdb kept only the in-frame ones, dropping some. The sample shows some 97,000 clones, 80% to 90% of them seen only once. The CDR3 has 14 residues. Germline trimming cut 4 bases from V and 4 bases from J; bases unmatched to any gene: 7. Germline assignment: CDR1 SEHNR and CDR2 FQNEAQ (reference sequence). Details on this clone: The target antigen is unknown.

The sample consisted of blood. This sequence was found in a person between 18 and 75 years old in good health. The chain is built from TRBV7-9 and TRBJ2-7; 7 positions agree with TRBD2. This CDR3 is CASSSLAGGYEQYF. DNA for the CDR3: TGTGCCAGCAGCTCACTAGCCGGGGGGTACGAGCAGTACTTC.